This T cell receptor beta chain was retrieved from a study of CD8 T cells in Susac syndrome. The RNA input was about 0.5 to 1 ug, and it was reverse transcribed with random hexamers. TCRdb re-analysed the immunoSEQ multiplex PCR reads in MiXCR, keeping a single row per CDR3 protein. The sample holds more than 150,000 distinct CDR3 sequences; about 91% are singletons and the top ten take more than 0.07%. Sequenced material: CD4+ T cells from PBMCs. This receptor was taken from a human donor in good health.

The CDR3: CASSLSVDTQYF. The CDR3, as DNA: TGTGCCAGCAGTTTATCGGTGGATACGCAGTATTTT. The chain recombines TRBV12-3 or TRBV12-4 with TRBJ2-3, with D unclear. The CDR3 sequence is 12 residues long. Between the trimmed V and J ends, which lost 2 bases and 6 bases, there was a span of 6 bases.